This T cell receptor beta chain was documented in a study of early T cells in non-severe SARS-CoV-2 infection. Overall study findings and caveats: VDJdb matches were skewed toward anti-spike CD8 T cell responses.

Remarks on this clonotype: What it recognizes is unknown.

TCRdb called the 5' RACE reads again in MiXCR, with one record for every CDR3 protein. The sample has fewer than 85,000 distinct CDR3 sequences, approximately 15% seen once. The sample comprised whole blood. This TCR derives from an adult who was a healthcare worker with PCR-confirmed SARS-CoV-2 infection or an uninfected control (not recorded which).

The CDR3, as DNA: TGCAGTGCCAAGCCGGGGACTAGCGGGGTCTCGCAGTATTTT. Residues: CSAKPGTSGVSQYF. The chain couples TRBV20-1 to TRBJ2-3; 13 bases are shared with TRBD2. The ends lost 6 bases at V and 10 bases at J; junction bases unmatched: 10. Germline values: CDR1 DFQATT, CDR2 SNEGSKA (reference sequence). The CDR3 length is 14 residues.